Listed below are T cell receptor beta chains from one sample, sequenced in a study of cytomegalovirus exposure and HLA in healthy donors. Sequencing used immunoSEQ multiplex PCR; TCRdb keeps in-frame clones, though not all of them. This specimen shows roughly 65,000 clones; the ten leading clones hold roughly 15%. The sample comprised PBMCs. The receptors shown here come from a boy aged 10-17 years in good health and CMV-seronegative. Each CDR3 is given with its conserved first and last residue. D genes are given only for firm matches.

>TRBV29-1|.|TRBJ1-2
TGCAGCGTTCGTCCCCCGGGAATTAACTATGGCTACACCTTC
CSVRPPGINYGYTF
>TRBV5-4|.|TRBJ2-7
TGTGCCAGCAGCTTGCTAACGGGGGTCCTCTCCTACGAGCAGTACTTC
CASSLLTGVLSYEQYF
>TRBV2|TRBD2|TRBJ2-5
TGTGCCAGCAGTGAAAGCACTAGCGGTGAAGAGACCCAGTACTTC
CASSESTSGEETQYF
>TRBV9|.|TRBJ2-2
TGTGCCAGCAGCGTAGAATTGCGTTACACCGGGGAGCTGTTTTTT
CASSVELRYTGELFF
>TRBV7-3|.|TRBJ2-1
TGTGCCAGCACCCGTGGCGGGACCTCCTACAATGAGCAGTTCTTC
CASTRGGTSYNEQFF
>TRBV7-8|.|TRBJ1-5
TGTGCCAGCAGCTCGCGGGAGGGAGGCAATCAGCCCCAGCATTTT
CASSSREGGNQPQHF
>TRBV11-2|TRBD1|TRBJ1-5
TGTGCCAGCAGTCCCGGGACAGCAAATCAGCCCCAGCATTTT
CASSPGTANQPQHF
>TRBV7-3|TRBD1|TRBJ1-1
TGTGCCAGCAGCTCCCGGGACAGGGCTACTGAAGCTTTCTTT
CASSSRDRATEAFF
>TRBV2|.|TRBJ1-3
TGTGCCAGCAGTGGCCCTCGGGACTCTGGAAACACCATATATTTT
CASSGPRDSGNTIYF
>TRBV6-5|TRBD1|TRBJ2-7
TGTGCCAGCAGAGCAGGGACAGGGTCGTTCTACGAGCAGTACTTC
CASRAGTGSFYEQYF
>TRBV19|.|TRBJ1-2
TGTGCCAGTAGTCTCGGACAGATGAGCTACACCTTC
CASSLGQMSYTF
>TRBV2|.|TRBJ1-1
TGTGCCAGCAGCCCCCGCGCAAGGAACACTGAAGCTTTCTTT
CASSPRARNTEAFF
>TRBV5-6|.|TRBJ2-3
TGTGCCAGCAGCTTCCTGCTGCGGGATACGCAGTATTTT
CASSFLLRDTQYF
>TRBV25-1|TRBD1|TRBJ2-3
TGTGCCAGCAGTGCCGACACAGGGGGCGGCACAGATACGCAGTATTTT
CASSADTGGGTDTQYF
>TRBV7-6|.|TRBJ1-6
TGTGCCAGCAGCTTAGTCAGGGCCTATAATTCACCCCTCCACTTT
CASSLVRAYNSPLHF
>TRBV30|.|TRBJ1-3
TGTGCCTGGACCCACCTCGGGACAATCAGAAGGGAGACTGGAAACACCATATATTTT
CAWTHLGTIRRETGNTIYF
>TRBV29-1|.|TRBJ2-2
TGCAGCGCCGGGTTGGGGGGAATCACCGGGGAGCTGTTTTTT
CSAGLGGITGELFF
>TRBV18|.|TRBJ1-1
TGTGCCAGCTCACCACCGGGCGACACTGAAGCTTTCTTT
CASSPPGDTEAFF
>TRBV15|.|TRBJ1-2
TGTGCCACCAGCAGAGATGCGTCAGGGGCTGCTGGCTACACCTTC
CATSRDASGAAGYTF
>TRBV30|.|TRBJ1-5
TGTGCCTGGAGCGCCCAGGGGAGTCAGCCCCAGCATTTT
CAWSAQGSQPQHF
>TRBV7-9|TRBD1|TRBJ1-5
TGTGCCAGCAGCTTAGTACAGGGGGCCCTTTACAATCAGCCCCAGCATTTT
CASSLVQGALYNQPQHF
>TRBV29-1|.|TRBJ1-2
TGCAGCGTTGAATTGAGTGGGCCTCATGGCTACACCTTC
CSVELSGPHGYTF
>TRBV30|.|TRBJ2-2
TGTGCCTGGACAGGGATAAGCACCGGGGAGCTGTTTTTT
CAWTGISTGELFF
>TRBV7-9|TRBD1|TRBJ1-2
TGTGCCAGCATGGGCCTACAGGGGGCTAACTATGGCTACACCTTC
CASMGLQGANYGYTF
>TRBV19|TRBD2|TRBJ2-1
TGTGCCAGTAGTGCGAGCGGGACCTACAATGAGCAGTTCTTC
CASSASGTYNEQFF
>TRBV20-1|.|TRBJ1-2
TGCAGTGCTAGAGTCGGCAGGGGCTACACCTTC
CSARVGRGYTF
>TRBV7-9|.|TRBJ2-7
TGTGCCAGCAGCTTAGAGGGGGTAGCCTACGAGCAGTACTTC
CASSLEGVAYEQYF
>TRBV6-5|.|TRBJ2-2
TGTGCCAGCCACCCAGGGTCTACCGGGGAGCTGTTTTTT
CASHPGSTGELFF